This T cell receptor (beta chain) was found in a study of human T cells and chemical hapten exposure. Across the study: Throughout a study of about 6 months, patients underwent weekly scalp administration of diphenylcyclopropenone doses. Variability of per-sample TCR yields stemmed mainly from small differences in pooled library volume.

The CDR3 is 16 amino acids. Deletions cut 11 bases from V and 0 bases from J, with 17 bases between. Documented time point: patch test 2, 6 weeks after DPC sensitization. Noted treatment: therapeutic diphenylcyclopropenone sensitization with weekly scalp DPC. Each CDR3 protein gets one entry after TCRdb re-called the RACE reads with MiXCR. The sample lists roughly 96,000 distinct CDR3 sequences; about 9.3% were seen once. This clonotype turned up a few times. The TCR was taken from a woman between 40 and 50 years old with alopecia areata. Some clones in this sample may be carry-over from other donors' samples. The sample consisted of whole blood, taken in connection with sensitization to the hapten diphenylcyclopropenone (DPC). The chain has TRBV12-3 or TRBV12-4 and TRBJ2-6; possibly TRBD2 for D (5 bases). The CDR3 region has the DNA TGTGCCCTGGCGGGCAACGCCCTCTCTGGGGCCAACGTCCTGACTTTC. It specifies CALAGNALSGANVLTF.